This entry features one T cell receptor beta chain sequence. The antigen remains unidentified. These data belong to a study of CD8 T cells in ankylosing spondylitis. Findings of the study overall: Reported data indicate significant enrichment of disease-linked clones within matched ankylosing spondylitis synovial fluid.

By quantitative 5'-RACE with molecular barcodes, the TCR beta libraries were made. In TCRdb, the 5' RACE reads were re-called with MiXCR into one record per CDR3 protein. The profile covers 250,000 to 350,000 distinct CDR3 sequences, with 20% appearing a single time and roughly 7.3% taken by the ten largest. The CDR3 runs to 14 residues. Germline loops: CDR1 SGHKS, CDR2 YYEKEE (reference sequence). The V end was cut by 2 bases, the J end by 5 bases, with 10 bases between. The rearrangement joins TRBV5-5 to TRBJ1-4; no reliable D call. The sequence derives from a male donor with ankylosing spondylitis or in good health (not recorded which). The specimen was blood, either unsorted or a sorted T cell fraction (not recorded which). The CDR3 is CASSFFWENEKLFF. The CDR3 DNA follows: TGTGCCAGCAGCTTTTTTTGGGAAAATGAAAAACTGTTTTTT.